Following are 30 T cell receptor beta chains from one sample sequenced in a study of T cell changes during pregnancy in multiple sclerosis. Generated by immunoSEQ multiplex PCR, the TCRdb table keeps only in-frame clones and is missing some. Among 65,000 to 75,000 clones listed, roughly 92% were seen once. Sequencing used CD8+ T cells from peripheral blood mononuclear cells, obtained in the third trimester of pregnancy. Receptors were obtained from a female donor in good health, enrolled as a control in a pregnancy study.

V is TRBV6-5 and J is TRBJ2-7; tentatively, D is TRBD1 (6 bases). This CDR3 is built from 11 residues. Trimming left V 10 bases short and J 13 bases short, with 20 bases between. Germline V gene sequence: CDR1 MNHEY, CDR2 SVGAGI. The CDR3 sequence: CATKSPGDEYF. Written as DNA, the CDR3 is TGTGCCACTAAATCCCCAGGGGATGAATACTTC.

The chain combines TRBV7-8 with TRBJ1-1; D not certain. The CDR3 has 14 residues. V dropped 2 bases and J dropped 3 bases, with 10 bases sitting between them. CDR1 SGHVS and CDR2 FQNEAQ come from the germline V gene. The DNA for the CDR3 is TGTGCCAGCAGCTTATCTCCCCCTCACACTGAAGCTTTCTTT. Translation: CASSLSPPHTEAFF.

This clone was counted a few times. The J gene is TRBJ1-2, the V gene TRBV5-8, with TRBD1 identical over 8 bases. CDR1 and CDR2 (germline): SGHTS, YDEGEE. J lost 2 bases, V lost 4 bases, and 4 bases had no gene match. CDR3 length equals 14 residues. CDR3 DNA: TGTGCCAGCAGCGTTCAGGGGGCAAACTATGGCTACACCTTC. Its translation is CASSVQGANYGYTF.

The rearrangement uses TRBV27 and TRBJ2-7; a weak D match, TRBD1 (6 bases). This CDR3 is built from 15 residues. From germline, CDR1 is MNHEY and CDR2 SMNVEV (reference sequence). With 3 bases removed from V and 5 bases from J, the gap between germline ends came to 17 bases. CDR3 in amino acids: CASSFTRGEIDEQYF. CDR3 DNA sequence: TGTGCCAGCAGTTTCACCAGGGGTGAAATCGACGAGCAGTACTTC.

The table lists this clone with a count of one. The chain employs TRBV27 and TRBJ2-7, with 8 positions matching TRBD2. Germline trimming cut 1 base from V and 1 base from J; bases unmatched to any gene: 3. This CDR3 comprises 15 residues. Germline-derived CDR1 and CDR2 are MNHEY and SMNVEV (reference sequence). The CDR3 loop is CASSLFRGGSYEQYF. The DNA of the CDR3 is TGTGCCAGCAGTTTATTTCGGGGGGGATCCTACGAGCAGTACTTC.

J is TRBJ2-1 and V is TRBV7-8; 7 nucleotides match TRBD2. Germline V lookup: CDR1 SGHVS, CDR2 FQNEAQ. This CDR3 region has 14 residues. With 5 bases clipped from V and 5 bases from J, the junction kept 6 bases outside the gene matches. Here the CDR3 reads CASSQGGGNNEQFF. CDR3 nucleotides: TGTGCCAGCAGCCAGGGCGGGGGAAACAATGAGCAGTTCTTC.

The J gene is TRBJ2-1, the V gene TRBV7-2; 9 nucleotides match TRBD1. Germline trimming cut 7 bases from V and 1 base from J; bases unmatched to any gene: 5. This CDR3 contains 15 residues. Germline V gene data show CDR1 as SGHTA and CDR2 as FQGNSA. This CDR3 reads CASTPGQGSYNEQFF. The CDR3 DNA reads TGTGCCAGCACCCCGGGACAGGGATCCTACAATGAGCAGTTCTTC.

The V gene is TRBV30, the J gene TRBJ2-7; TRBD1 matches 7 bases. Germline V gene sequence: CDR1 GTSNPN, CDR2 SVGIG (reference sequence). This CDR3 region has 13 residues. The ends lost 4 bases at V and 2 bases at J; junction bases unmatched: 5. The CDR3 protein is CAWKGAPTYEQYF. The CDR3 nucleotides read TGTGCCTGGAAGGGGGCTCCAACCTACGAGCAGTACTTC.

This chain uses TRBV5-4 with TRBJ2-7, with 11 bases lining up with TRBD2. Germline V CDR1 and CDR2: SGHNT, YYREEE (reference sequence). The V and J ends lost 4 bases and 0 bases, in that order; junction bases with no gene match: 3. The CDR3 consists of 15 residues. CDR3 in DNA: TGTGCCAGCAGCCAGGGACTAGCGGACTCCTACGAGCAGTACTTC. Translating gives CASSQGLADSYEQYF.

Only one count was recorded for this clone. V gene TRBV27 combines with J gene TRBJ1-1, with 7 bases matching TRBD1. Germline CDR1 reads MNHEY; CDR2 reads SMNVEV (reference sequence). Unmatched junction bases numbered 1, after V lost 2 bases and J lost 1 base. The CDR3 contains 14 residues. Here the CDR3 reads CASSLDRANTEAFF. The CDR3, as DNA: TGTGCCAGCAGTTTAGACAGGGCGAACACTGAAGCTTTCTTT.

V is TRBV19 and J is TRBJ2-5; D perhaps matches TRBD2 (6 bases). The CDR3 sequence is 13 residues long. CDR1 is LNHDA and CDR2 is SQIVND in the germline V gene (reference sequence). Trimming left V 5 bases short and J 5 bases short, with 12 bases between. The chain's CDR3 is CASSPTRWETQYF. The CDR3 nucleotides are TGTGCCAGTAGTCCGACTAGGTGGGAGACCCAGTACTTC. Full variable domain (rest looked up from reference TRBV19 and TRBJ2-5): DGGITQSPKYLFRKEGQNVTLSCEQNLNHDAMYWYRQDPGQGLRLIYYSQIVNDFQKGDIAEGYSVSREKKESFPLTVTSAQKNPTAFYLCASSPTRWETQYFGPGTRLLVL.

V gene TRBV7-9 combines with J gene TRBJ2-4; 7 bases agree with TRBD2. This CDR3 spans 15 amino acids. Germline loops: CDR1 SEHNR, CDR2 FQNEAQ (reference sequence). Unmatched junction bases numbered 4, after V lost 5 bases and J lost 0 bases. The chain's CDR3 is CASSQGGLAKNIQYF. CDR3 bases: TGTGCCAGCAGCCAGGGAGGGTTAGCCAAAAACATTCAGTACTTC.

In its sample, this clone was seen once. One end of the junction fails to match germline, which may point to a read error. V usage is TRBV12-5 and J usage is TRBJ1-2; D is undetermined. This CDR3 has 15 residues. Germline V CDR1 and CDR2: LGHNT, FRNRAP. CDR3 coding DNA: TGTGCTAGTGGATTGGAGGAGAGCCAAGATGGTGGCTACACCTTC. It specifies CASGLEESQDGGYTF.

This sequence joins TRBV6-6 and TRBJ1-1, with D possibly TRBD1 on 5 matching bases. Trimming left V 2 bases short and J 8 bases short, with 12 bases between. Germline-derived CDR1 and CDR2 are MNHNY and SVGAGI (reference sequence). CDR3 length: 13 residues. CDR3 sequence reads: CASSYGAPGEAFF. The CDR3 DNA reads TGTGCCAGCAGTTACGGGGCCCCGGGCGAAGCTTTCTTT.

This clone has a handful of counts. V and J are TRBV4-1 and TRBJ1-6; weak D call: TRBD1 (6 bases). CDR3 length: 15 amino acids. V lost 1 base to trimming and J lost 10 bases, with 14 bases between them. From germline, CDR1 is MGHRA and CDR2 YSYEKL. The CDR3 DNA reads TGCGCCAGCAGCCAAGTAAACAGGGTATCCTCACCCCTCCACTTT. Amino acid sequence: CASSQVNRVSSPLHF.

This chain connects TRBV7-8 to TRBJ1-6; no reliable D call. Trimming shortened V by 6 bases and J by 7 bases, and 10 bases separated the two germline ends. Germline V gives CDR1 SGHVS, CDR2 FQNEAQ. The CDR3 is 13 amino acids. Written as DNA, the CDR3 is TGTGCCAGCAGTCCAACCGGGAATTCACCCCTCCACTTT. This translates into CASSPTGNSPLHF.

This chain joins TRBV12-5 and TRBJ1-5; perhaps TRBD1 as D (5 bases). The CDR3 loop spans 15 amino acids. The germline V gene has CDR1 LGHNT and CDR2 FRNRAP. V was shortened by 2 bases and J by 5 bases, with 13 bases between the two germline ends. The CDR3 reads CASGLTGGIYQPQHF. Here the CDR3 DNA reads TGTGCTAGTGGTTTGACGGGGGGTATTTATCAGCCCCAGCATTTT.

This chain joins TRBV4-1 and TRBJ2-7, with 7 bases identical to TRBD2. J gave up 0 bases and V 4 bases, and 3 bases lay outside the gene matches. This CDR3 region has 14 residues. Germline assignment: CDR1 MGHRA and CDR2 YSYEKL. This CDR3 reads CASSRGGDSYEQYF. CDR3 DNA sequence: TGCGCCAGCAGCCGGGGAGGGGACTCCTACGAGCAGTACTTC.

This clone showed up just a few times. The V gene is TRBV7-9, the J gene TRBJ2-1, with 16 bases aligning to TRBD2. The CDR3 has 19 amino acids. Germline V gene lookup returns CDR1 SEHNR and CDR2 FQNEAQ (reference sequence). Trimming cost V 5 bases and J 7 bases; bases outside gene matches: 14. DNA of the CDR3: TGTGCCAGCAGCCCGATAGATGGGACTAGCGGGGGGGCGAGAAATGAGCAGTTCTTC. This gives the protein CASSPIDGTSGGARNEQFF.

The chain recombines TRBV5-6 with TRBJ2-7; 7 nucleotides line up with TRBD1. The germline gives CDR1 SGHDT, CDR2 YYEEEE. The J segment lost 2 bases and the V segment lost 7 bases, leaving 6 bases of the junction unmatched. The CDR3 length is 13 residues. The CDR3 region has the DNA TGTGCCAGCCGAAATGACAGGGCCTACGAGCAGTACTTC. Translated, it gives CASRNDRAYEQYF.

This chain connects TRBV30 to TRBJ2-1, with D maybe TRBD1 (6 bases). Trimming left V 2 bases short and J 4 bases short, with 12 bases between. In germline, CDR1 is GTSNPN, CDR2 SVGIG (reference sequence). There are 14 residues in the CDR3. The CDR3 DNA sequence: TGTGCCTGGAGTACACTAGGGGGATACAATGAGCAGTTCTTC. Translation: CAWSTLGGYNEQFF.

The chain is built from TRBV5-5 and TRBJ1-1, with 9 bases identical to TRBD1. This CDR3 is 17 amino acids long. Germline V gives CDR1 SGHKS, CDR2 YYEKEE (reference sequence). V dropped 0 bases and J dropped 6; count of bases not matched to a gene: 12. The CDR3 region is CASSLVGQGLSLAEAFF. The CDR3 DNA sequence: TGTGCCAGCAGCTTGGTGGGACAGGGACTTTCCCTGGCTGAAGCTTTCTTT.

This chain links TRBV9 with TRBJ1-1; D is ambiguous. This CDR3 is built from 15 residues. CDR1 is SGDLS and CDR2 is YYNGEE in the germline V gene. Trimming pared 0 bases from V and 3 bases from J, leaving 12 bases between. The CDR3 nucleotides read TGTGCCAGCAGCGTAGAGGGAGGACTAGACACTGAAGCTTTCTTT. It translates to CASSVEGGLDTEAFF.

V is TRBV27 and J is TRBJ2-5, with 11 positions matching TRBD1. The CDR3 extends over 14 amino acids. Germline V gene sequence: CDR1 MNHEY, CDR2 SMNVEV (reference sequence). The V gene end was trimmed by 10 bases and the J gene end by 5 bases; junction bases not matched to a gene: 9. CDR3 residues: CAIGLGTGGETQYF. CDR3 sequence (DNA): TGTGCCATCGGACTCGGGACAGGGGGGGAGACCCAGTACTTC.

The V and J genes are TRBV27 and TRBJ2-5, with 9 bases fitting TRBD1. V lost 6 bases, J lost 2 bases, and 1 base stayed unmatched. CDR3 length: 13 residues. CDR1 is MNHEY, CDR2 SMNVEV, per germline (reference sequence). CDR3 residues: CASRTGGQETQYF. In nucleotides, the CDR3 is TGTGCCAGCAGGACAGGGGGTCAAGAGACCCAGTACTTC.

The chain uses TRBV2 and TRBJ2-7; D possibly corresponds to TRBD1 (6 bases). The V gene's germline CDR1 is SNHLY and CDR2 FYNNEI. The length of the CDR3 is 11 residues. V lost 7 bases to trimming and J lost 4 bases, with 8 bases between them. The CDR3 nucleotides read TGTGCCAGCATGAGGGGGTACGAGCAGTACTTC. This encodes CASMRGYEQYF.

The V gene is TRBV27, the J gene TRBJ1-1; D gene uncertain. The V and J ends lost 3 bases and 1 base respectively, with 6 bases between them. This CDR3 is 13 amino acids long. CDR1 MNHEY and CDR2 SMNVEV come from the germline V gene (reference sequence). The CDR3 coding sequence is TGTGCCAGCAGTTTCCGACAGAACACTGAAGCTTTCTTT. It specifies CASSFRQNTEAFF.

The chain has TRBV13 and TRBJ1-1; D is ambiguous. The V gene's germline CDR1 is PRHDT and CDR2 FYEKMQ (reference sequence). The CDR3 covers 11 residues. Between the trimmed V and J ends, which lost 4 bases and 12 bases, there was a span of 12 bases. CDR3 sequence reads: CASSSDVTPFF. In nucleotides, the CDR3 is TGTGCCAGCAGCTCCGACGTGACTCCTTTCTTT.

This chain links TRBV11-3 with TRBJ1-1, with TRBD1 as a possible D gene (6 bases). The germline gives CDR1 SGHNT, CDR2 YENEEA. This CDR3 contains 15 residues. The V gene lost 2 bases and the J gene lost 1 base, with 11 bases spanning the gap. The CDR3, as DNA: TGTGCCAGCAGCTTATCGGGACACTCGAACACTGAAGCTTTCTTT. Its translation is CASSLSGHSNTEAFF.

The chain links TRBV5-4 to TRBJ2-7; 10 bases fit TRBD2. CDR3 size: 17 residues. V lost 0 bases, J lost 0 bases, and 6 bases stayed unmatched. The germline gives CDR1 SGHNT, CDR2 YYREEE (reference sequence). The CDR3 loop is CASSLGLAGDLSYEQYF. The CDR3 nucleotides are TGTGCCAGCAGCTTGGGGCTAGCGGGGGACCTCTCCTACGAGCAGTACTTC.